This T cell receptor beta chain was sequenced in a study of blood T cell repertoires in COVID-19. In the original processing: Reference gene primer amplification in the assay estimated nucleated cell counts. Produced via immunoSEQ multiplex PCR; TCRdb's table is partial and in-frame only. V and J calls and clone size are those listed in that table; D and trimming were worked out from the DNA. The table includes 130,000 to 150,000 clones, 80% to 90% detected once. The material sequenced was peripheral blood. This clonotype was sampled from a woman aged 55 to 70 with COVID-19, enrolled during active disease.

CDR3 DNA: TGTGCCAGCAGTCCGGGCGGTAGGGGGGGAGAGACCCAGTACTTC. Protein product: CASSPGGRGGETQYF. The chain uses TRBV27 and TRBJ2-5, with D possibly being TRBD2 (7 bases). Germline lookup yields CDR1 MNHEY and CDR2 SMNVEV (reference sequence). CDR3 length: 15 amino acids. Trimming took off 5 bases at V and 4 bases at J, with 17 bases between the two ends.